The sample holds a few counts of the clone carrying this TCR beta chain. Its antigen is unidentified. The data are from a study of CD8 T cells in ankylosing spondylitis. J lost 3 bases, V lost 7 bases, and 8 bases had no gene match. The V gene's germline CDR1 is SGHTA and CDR2 FQGNSA. CDR3 length: 14 residues. Study outcomes and limitations: According to the report, clones linked to the disease were significantly enriched in matched synovial fluid samples taken from ankylosing spondylitis patients. Certain motif variants had earlier appeared in reactive arthritis synovial fluid and blood.

TCRdb re-analysed the 5' RACE reads in MiXCR, keeping a single row per CDR3 protein. The repertoire includes roughly 240,000 distinct CDR3 sequences, under 8.5% of them detected once, and approximately 5% sits in the top ten. This chain connects TRBV7-2 to TRBJ1-1; TRBD1 matches at 7 bases. Sequenced material: blood, either unsorted or a sorted T cell fraction (not recorded which). This clonotype was sampled from a female donor with ankylosing spondylitis or in good health (not recorded which). As DNA, the CDR3 is TGTGCCAGCAACTTGTACACAGGGGACACTGAAGCTTTCTTT. Protein sequence: CASNLYTGDTEAFF.